This is a list of T cell receptor beta chains from one sample in a study of blood T cell repertoires in COVID-19. The data were produced by immunoSEQ multiplex PCR, yet TCRdb's version contains in-frame clones alone and is incomplete. The sample consists of tens of thousands of clones, about 91% of them appearing once. Source material: peripheral blood. These receptors were collected from a woman over 75 with acute or convalescent COVID-19. CDR3s include the opening cysteine and the closing phenylalanine or tryptophan. Each record gives: J gene, V gene, D gene, clone size, CDR3 DNA, CDR3 protein. D genes are given only for firm matches. The listing skips clone size in some rows; elsewhere it reads once, few, many or a size class.

j_gene: TRBJ2-3
v_gene: TRBV2
d_gene: .
abundance: .
CDR3nt: TGTGCCAGCAGTACTAAACTGATAGATACGCAGTATTTT
CDR3aa: CASSTKLIDTQYF

j_gene: TRBJ1-4
v_gene: TRBV5-1
d_gene: TRBD1
abundance: .
CDR3nt: TGCGCCAGCAGCTCCGGGACAGTGAGTGAAAAACTGTTTTTT
CDR3aa: CASSSGTVSEKLFF

j_gene: TRBJ2-7
v_gene: TRBV9
d_gene: TRBD1
abundance: once
CDR3nt: TGTGCCAGCAGCGTAGGACAGGGGCCTGGCTACGAGCAGTACTTC
CDR3aa: CASSVGQGPGYEQYF

j_gene: TRBJ2-3
v_gene: TRBV7-2
d_gene: TRBD2
abundance: .
CDR3nt: TGTGCCAGCAGCTTAGTTCCAGCGGGGGTCACAGATACGCAGTATTTT
CDR3aa: CASSLVPAGVTDTQYF

j_gene: TRBJ2-5
v_gene: TRBV9
d_gene: TRBD2
abundance: .
CDR3nt: TGTGCCAGCAGCGCTCTAGCGGGGGGAGGAGAGACCCAGTACTTC
CDR3aa: CASSALAGGGETQYF

j_gene: TRBJ2-5
v_gene: TRBV5-5
d_gene: TRBD2
abundance: .
CDR3nt: TGTGCCAGCAGCTTGCTCGGGGGGGCCGGTGAGACCCAGTACTTC
CDR3aa: CASSLLGGAGETQYF

j_gene: TRBJ1-5
v_gene: TRBV15
d_gene: TRBD1
abundance: .
CDR3nt: TGTGCCACCAGCAGCCAAGTCGGGACAGCTAATCAGCCCCAGCATTTT
CDR3aa: CATSSQVGTANQPQHF

j_gene: TRBJ1-5
v_gene: TRBV6-1
d_gene: .
abundance: .
CDR3nt: TGTGCCAGCAGTGAAGTTAGGGGGAATCAGCCCCAGCATTTT
CDR3aa: CASSEVRGNQPQHF

j_gene: TRBJ1-2
v_gene: TRBV3-1/TRBV3-2
d_gene: .
abundance: .
CDR3nt: TGTGCCAGCAGCCAGGCCCTTGACATTTCCTATGGCTACACCTTC
CDR3aa: CASSQALDISYGYTF

j_gene: TRBJ1-2
v_gene: TRBV11-2
d_gene: .
abundance: .
CDR3nt: TGTGCCAGCAGCTTAGTTTATCGGGGATTTACGTATGGCTACACCTTC
CDR3aa: CASSLVYRGFTYGYTF

j_gene: TRBJ2-5
v_gene: TRBV7-2
d_gene: TRBD2
abundance: .
CDR3nt: TGTGCCAGCAGCTTGTCGGGACTAGCGGGGATAGAGACCCAGTACTTC
CDR3aa: CASSLSGLAGIETQYF

j_gene: TRBJ1-3
v_gene: TRBV4-3
d_gene: .
abundance: .
CDR3nt: TGCGCCAGCAGCCAACATACAGGGTCTGGAAACACCATATATTTT
CDR3aa: CASSQHTGSGNTIYF

j_gene: TRBJ2-7
v_gene: TRBV7-2
d_gene: .
abundance: .
CDR3nt: TGTGCCAGCAGCCCTCGACAGGCCTCCTACGAGCAGTACTTC
CDR3aa: CASSPRQASYEQYF

j_gene: TRBJ1-2
v_gene: TRBV25-1
d_gene: .
abundance: .
CDR3nt: TGTGCCAGCAGTGCCCTGGGGGGGTTTCCCAACTATGGCTACACCTTC
CDR3aa: CASSALGGFPNYGYTF

j_gene: TRBJ2-5
v_gene: TRBV19
d_gene: TRBD2
abundance: .
CDR3nt: TGTGCCAGTAGTATAGACCCTAGCGGGGGGGGAGAGACCCAGTACTTC
CDR3aa: CASSIDPSGGGETQYF

j_gene: TRBJ1-2
v_gene: TRBV7-9
d_gene: TRBD1
abundance: .
CDR3nt: TGTGCCAGCAGTACCACAGGGGGCGCACGGGGCTACACCTTC
CDR3aa: CASSTTGGARGYTF

j_gene: TRBJ1-2
v_gene: TRBV19
d_gene: TRBD1
abundance: .
CDR3nt: TGTGCCAGTAGCCGCCCGGACAGGGACCTCTATGGCTACACCTTC
CDR3aa: CASSRPDRDLYGYTF

j_gene: TRBJ1-1
v_gene: TRBV19
d_gene: TRBD1
abundance: .
CDR3nt: TGTGCCAGTAGTGCACCGGGACAGGGAACGGGCGAAGCTTTCTTT
CDR3aa: CASSAPGQGTGEAFF

j_gene: TRBJ2-3
v_gene: TRBV19
d_gene: TRBD2
abundance: .
CDR3nt: TGTGCCAGTAGTATAGGGCTAGCGGGGGGAACTAGCACAGATACGCAGTATTTT
CDR3aa: CASSIGLAGGTSTDTQYF

j_gene: TRBJ1-5
v_gene: TRBV2
d_gene: .
abundance: .
CDR3nt: TGTGCCAGCAGTGAGCAGGTTCTCAATCAGCCCCAGCATTTT
CDR3aa: CASSEQVLNQPQHF